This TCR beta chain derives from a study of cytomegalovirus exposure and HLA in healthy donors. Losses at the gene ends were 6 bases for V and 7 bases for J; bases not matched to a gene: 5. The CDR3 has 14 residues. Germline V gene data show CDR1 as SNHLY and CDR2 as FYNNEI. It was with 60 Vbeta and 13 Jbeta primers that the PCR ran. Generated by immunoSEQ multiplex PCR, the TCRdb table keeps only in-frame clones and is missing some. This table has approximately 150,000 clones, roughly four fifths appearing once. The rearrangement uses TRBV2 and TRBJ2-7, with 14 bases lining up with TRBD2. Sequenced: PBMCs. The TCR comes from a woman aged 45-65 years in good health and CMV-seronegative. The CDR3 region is CASSLGTSGGEQYF. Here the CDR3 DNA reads TGTGCCAGCAGCCTAGGGACTAGCGGGGGAGAGCAGTACTTC. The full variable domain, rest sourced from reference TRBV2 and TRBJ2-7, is EPEVTQTPSHQVTQMGQEVILRCVPISNHLYFYWYRQILGQKVEFLVSFYNNEISEKSEIFDDQFSVERPDGSNFTLKIRSTKLEDSAMYFCASSLGTSGGEQYFGPGTRLTVT.